The sequence of this T cell receptor (beta chain) was determined in a study of blood T cell repertoires in COVID-19. The wider study: The cDNA or gDNA used as material had been derived from T cells, B-cell-depleted T cells, or PBMCs.

Source study methods: Amplification from reference gene primers served as the basis for estimated nucleated cell counts. Measured with immunoSEQ multiplex PCR; TCRdb has only the in-frame clones, and not every one. From that table come the V and J calls and clone size; the DNA was used to work out D and trimming. This sample yields around 170,000 clones, of which roughly 85% are seen a single time; about 9.4% belongs to the top ten. Enrolled through a virtual design, the participants were between roughly 18 and 95 years of age and came from 24 US areas. Sequenced input: PBMCs or T cells enriched from blood (not recorded which). This clonotype originated in a woman aged 18-29 years who had recovered from COVID-19.

CDR3 nucleotides: TGTGCCAGCTCGCCGCAGCGGGACTGGGAGACCCAGTACTTC. This encodes CASSPQRDWETQYF. The gene calls are TRBV18 and TRBJ2-5; 7 bases are a match to TRBD2. The CDR3 covers 14 residues. V dropped 6 bases and J dropped 5; count of bases not matched to a gene: 9. Germline CDR1 KGHSH, CDR2 LQKENI.